This is a list of T cell receptor beta chains from one sample in a study of cytomegalovirus exposure and HLA in healthy donors. Data came from immunoSEQ multiplex PCR; TCRdb stores just in-frame clones and leaves some out. The sample has 110,000 to 150,000 clones, about 80% seen once; the top ten hold about 2.4%. Sequences were obtained from PBMCs. Every receptor here comes from a woman younger than 35 in good health and CMV-seropositive. The CDR3 runs from the conserved cysteine through the conserved F or W. The order of the fields is V gene, D gene, J gene, clone size, CDR3 protein, CDR3 DNA. A D gene is named only where the DNA matches it firmly. A row's size may be missing; if present it is once, few, many or a size class.

>TRBV4-1|TRBD1|TRBJ1-6|once
CASSGQGPNSPLHF
TGCGCCAGCAGCGGACAGGGGCCAAATTCACCCCTCCACTTT
>TRBV2|.|TRBJ1-2|.
CASSRDVYGYTF
TGTGCCAGCAGCAGGGATGTTTATGGCTACACCTTC
>TRBV9|.|TRBJ1-6|.
CASHQGRDNSPLHF
TGTGCCAGCCACCAGGGTAGGGATAATTCACCCCTCCACTTT
>TRBV4-1|.|TRBJ2-1|.
CASSQSPADEQFF
TGCGCCAGCAGCCAAAGCCCCGCGGATGAGCAGTTCTTC
>TRBV7-9|.|TRBJ1-5|.
CASSEEVQPQHF
TGTGCCAGCAGCGAAGAGGTTCAGCCCCAGCATTTT
>TRBV5-1|.|TRBJ1-1|.
CASSLGGGGTEAFF
TGCGCCAGCAGCTTGGGGGGAGGCGGCACTGAAGCTTTCTTT
>TRBV15|.|TRBJ2-3|.
CATSRPDTDTQYF
TGTGCCACCAGCAGACCAGATACAGATACGCAGTATTTT
>TRBV6-5|TRBD2|TRBJ2-7|few
CASSYNLAGGAYEQYF
TGTGCCAGCAGTTATAATTTAGCGGGGGGAGCCTACGAGCAGTACTTC
>TRBV9|.|TRBJ1-5|.
CASSRPGQPQHF
TGTGCCAGCAGCCGTCCCGGTCAGCCCCAGCATTTT
>TRBV7-2|.|TRBJ1-4|.
CASSLAVTAPNEKLFF
TGTGCCAGCAGCTTAGCCGTGACAGCCCCTAATGAAAAACTGTTTTTT
>TRBV9|.|TRBJ2-5|.
CASSAWMRETQYF
TGTGCCAGCAGCGCGTGGATGAGGGAGACCCAGTACTTC
>TRBV18|TRBD2|TRBJ2-5|.
CASSPSRTTWEGETQYF
TGTGCCAGCTCACCCTCAAGGACTACGTGGGAGGGAGAGACCCAGTACTTC
>TRBV30|.|TRBJ1-5|.
CAWSTGPHQPQHF
TGTGCCTGGAGTACAGGGCCTCATCAGCCCCAGCATTTT
>TRBV6-6|TRBD2|TRBJ2-5|.
CASSYGLAGGETQYF
TGTGCCAGCAGTTATGGACTAGCGGGGGGGGAGACCCAGTACTTC
>TRBV5-6|TRBD1|TRBJ1-1|.
CASSLEDRKSPNTEAFF
TGTGCCAGCAGCTTGGAGGACAGGAAGTCTCCGAACACTGAAGCTTTCTTT
>TRBV6-6|TRBD1|TRBJ1-5|.
CASSYLPRTGEQPQHF
TGTGCCAGCAGTTACCTTCCCCGGACAGGGGAACAGCCCCAGCATTTT
>TRBV6-1|.|TRBJ1-1|.
CASQGRVEAFF
TGTGCCAGCCAAGGGAGAGTTGAAGCTTTCTTT
>TRBV28|TRBD1|TRBJ1-4|.
CASSYLNNRGTNEKLFF
TGTGCCAGCAGTTACCTGAACAACAGGGGCACTAATGAAAAACTGTTTTTT
>TRBV5-4|TRBD2|TRBJ2-1|.
CASSPGTSGSYNEQFF
TGTGCCAGCAGCCCCGGGACTAGCGGCTCCTACAATGAGCAGTTCTTC
>TRBV2|TRBD1|TRBJ1-4|.
CASSVAGGMGEKLFF
TGTGCCAGCAGTGTGGCAGGGGGAATGGGTGAAAAACTGTTTTTT
>TRBV6-5|.|TRBJ1-5|.
CASSYYSGQPQHF
TGTGCCAGCAGTTACTATTCCGGGCAGCCCCAGCATTTT
>TRBV18|TRBD1|TRBJ2-3|.
CASSPRLSGGPDTQYF
TGTGCCAGCTCACCAAGGTTGTCAGGGGGACCAGATACGCAGTATTTT
>TRBV6-6|.|TRBJ2-1|.
CASSYRGADYNEQFF
TGTGCCAGCAGTTACCGTGGGGCGGATTACAATGAGCAGTTCTTC
>TRBV10-3|.|TRBJ2-1|.
CAISGDGGPLYNEQFF
TGTGCCATCAGTGGGGACGGGGGGCCCCTTTACAATGAGCAGTTCTTC
>TRBV2|TRBD1|TRBJ2-7|.
CASIRRTGGYEQYF
TGTGCCAGCATTAGAAGGACAGGGGGCTACGAGCAGTACTTC
>TRBV30|TRBD2|TRBJ2-1|.
CAWRAGVGYEQFF
TGTGCCTGGAGGGCGGGAGTTGGCTATGAGCAGTTCTTC
>TRBV5-1|TRBD1|TRBJ2-4|.
CASSAEGQGIQYF
TGCGCCAGCAGCGCCGAGGGACAGGGCATTCAGTACTTC
>TRBV2|.|TRBJ2-7|.
CASRGGGPGEQYF
TGTGCCAGCAGGGGCGGAGGTCCTGGGGAGCAGTACTTC
>TRBV29-1|.|TRBJ2-7|.
CSVGNLGSEQYF
TGCAGCGTTGGGAATCTGGGGAGCGAGCAGTACTTC
>TRBV28|.|TRBJ1-3|.
CASTPPGFGSGNTIYF
TGTGCCAGCACCCCCCCCGGGTTCGGTTCTGGAAACACCATATATTTT
>TRBV28|.|TRBJ1-5|few
CASSFRLGGSNQPQHF
TGTGCCAGCAGTTTTCGGTTAGGGGGTAGCAATCAGCCCCAGCATTTT
>TRBV13|.|TRBJ1-6|.
CASRRTGTNSPLHF
TGTGCCAGCAGACGCACAGGGACCAATTCACCCCTCCACTTT
>TRBV5-6|TRBD1|TRBJ2-7|.
CASSPVDRAEEQYF
TGTGCCAGCAGCCCGGTGGACAGGGCGGAAGAGCAGTACTTC
>TRBV4-1|.|TRBJ2-1|.
CASSQVNEQFF
TGCGCCAGCAGCCAAGTAAATGAGCAGTTCTTC
>TRBV9|.|TRBJ1-3|few
CASSVGAWQHSGNTIYF
TGTGCCAGCAGCGTAGGGGCGTGGCAGCACTCTGGAAACACCATATATTTT
>TRBV6-9|.|TRBJ1-2|.
CATTGFLNYGYTF
TGTGCCACCACAGGGTTCCTTAACTATGGCTACACCTTC
>TRBV6-5|.|TRBJ2-7|.
CASSVGAEGSYEQYF
TGTGCCAGCAGTGTGGGGGCCGAGGGGTCCTACGAGCAGTACTTC
>TRBV19|TRBD1|TRBJ1-1|.
CASSIDRGRLVYTEAFF
TGTGCCAGTAGTATAGACAGGGGGCGCCTGGTTTACACTGAAGCTTTCTTT
>TRBV6-5|.|TRBJ2-7|.
CASSWGGPYEQYF
TGTGCCAGCAGTTGGGGGGGGCCCTACGAGCAGTACTTC
>TRBV5-1|.|TRBJ2-7|.
CASSLPKDSRPEQYF
TGCGCCAGCAGCTTGCCTAAGGACAGCAGGCCCGAGCAGTACTTC
>TRBV5-8|.|TRBJ2-7|.
CASSSPRKTGYGGEQYF
TGTGCCAGCAGCTCCCCGCGAAAGACAGGCTACGGCGGCGAGCAGTACTTC
>TRBV7-2|.|TRBJ1-2|.
CASSLSRSGVDGYTF
TGTGCCAGCAGCTTATCTAGGTCAGGGGTTGATGGCTACACCTTC
>TRBV23-1|.|TRBJ1-1|.
CASSQSMAGSGWHTEAFF
TGCGCCAGCAGTCAATCGATGGCGGGCAGTGGCTGGCACACTGAAGCTTTCTTT
>TRBV27|.|TRBJ1-5|.
CASSFVGKNQPQHF
TGTGCCAGCAGTTTCGTCGGGAAAAATCAGCCCCAGCATTTT
>TRBV28|TRBD1|TRBJ1-3|.
CASSFPGGTGNTIYF
TGTGCCAGCAGTTTCCCAGGGGGCACTGGAAACACCATATATTTT
>TRBV18|.|TRBJ2-2|.
CASSPLSGDTGELFF
TGTGCCAGCTCACCATTGTCGGGGGACACCGGGGAGCTGTTTTTT
>TRBV30|TRBD1|TRBJ1-6|.
CAWSVGGQGNSPLHF
TGTGCCTGGAGTGTAGGGGGACAGGGCAATTCACCCCTCCACTTT
>TRBV5-1|TRBD1|TRBJ1-3|once
CASSVGQGTGNTIYF
TGCGCCAGCAGCGTCGGACAGGGGACTGGAAACACCATATATTTT
>TRBV5-1|TRBD1|TRBJ1-2|few
CASSLDRVDGYTF
TGCGCCAGCAGCCTCGACAGGGTTGATGGCTACACCTTC